One sample yielded the 30 T cell receptor beta chains listed below, sequenced in a study of OX40 agonist ivuxolimab in advanced cancers. The data were produced by immunoSEQ multiplex PCR, yet TCRdb's version contains in-frame clones alone and is incomplete. The sample carries approximately 76,000 clones, 80% to 90% recorded once. The material was CD4+ or CD8+ T cells sorted from blood, obtained in a trial of the OX40 agonist ivuxolimab. The receptors stem from an adult with an advanced solid tumor such as melanoma, head and neck, liver or kidney cancer.

V and J are TRBV5-1 and TRBJ2-2; 10 nucleotides match TRBD1. With 0 bases clipped from V and 7 bases from J, the junction kept 6 bases outside the gene matches. Germline CDR1 reads SGHRS; CDR2 reads YFSETQ. The CDR3 totals 16 residues. CDR3: CASSLAGQGVNGELFF. CDR3 DNA sequence: TGCGCCAGCAGCTTGGCTGGACAGGGGGTAAACGGGGAGCTGTTTTTT.

The chain carries TRBV11-2 and TRBJ2-1; 12 positions agree with TRBD2. CDR1 SGHAT and CDR2 FQNNGV come from the germline V gene. The CDR3 has 16 residues. The ends lost 1 base at V and 6 bases at J; junction bases unmatched: 4. For the CDR3, the DNA is TGTGCCAGCAGCTTAGGACTAGCGGGAGCTTCCAATGAGCAGTTCTTC. It yields the protein CASSLGLAGASNEQFF. The full variable domain, its missing parts supplied by reference TRBV11-2 and TRBJ2-1, is EAGVAQSPRYKIIEKRQSVAFWCNPISGHATLYWYQQILGQGPKLLIQFQNNGVVDDSQLPKDRFSAERLKGVDSTLKIQPAKLEDSAVYLCASSLGLAGASNEQFFGPGTRLTVL.

This CDR3 reads CASSSIQGTGELFF. The CDR3 DNA is TGTGCCAGCAGCTCGATACAGGGGACCGGGGAGCTGTTTTTT. This sequence joins TRBV11-2 and TRBJ2-2, with 7 bases aligning to TRBD1. This CDR3 comprises 14 residues. V lost 4 bases, J lost 5 bases, and 4 bases stayed unmatched. From germline, CDR1 is SGHAT and CDR2 FQNNGV. The full variable domain, its missing parts supplied by reference TRBV11-2 and TRBJ2-2, is EAGVAQSPRYKIIEKRQSVAFWCNPISGHATLYWYQQILGQGPKLLIQFQNNGVVDDSQLPKDRFSAERLKGVDSTLKIQPAKLEDSAVYLCASSSIQGTGELFFGEGSRLTVL.

This chain's CDR3 is CASSNSYEQYF. DNA of the CDR3: TGCGCCAGCAGTAACAGCTACGAGCAGTACTTC. The chain carries TRBV10-1 and TRBJ2-7; D is unresolved. This CDR3 has 11 residues. V lost 5 bases and J 3 bases, leaving 5 bases between the germline ends. The germline V gene encodes CDR1 WNHNN and CDR2 SYGVQD (reference sequence).

Concerning this clone: Its ends do not fully match the called genes, so a read error is possible. The chain recombines TRBV10-3 with TRBJ2-7; 7 bases are a match to TRBD1. CDR1 is ENHRY and CDR2 is SYGVKD in the germline V gene. The CDR3 runs to 14 residues. In DNA, the CDR3 is TGTGCCATCGGTGACAGGGACAGCTCCTACGAGCAGTACTTC. The encoded protein is CAIGDRDSSYEQYF.

The V and J genes are TRBV7-9 and TRBJ2-4, with 9 nucleotides matching TRBD1. Germline V gene data show CDR1 as SEHNR and CDR2 as FQNEAQ (reference sequence). Trimming removed 3 bases from V and 0 bases from J; junction bases left unmatched: 6. CDR3 size: 17 residues. The CDR3 sequence: CASSFGDRVLAKNIQYF. Here the CDR3 DNA reads TGTGCCAGCAGCTTTGGGGACAGGGTCCTAGCCAAAAACATTCAGTACTTC.

The rearrangement links TRBV7-6 to TRBJ2-2; 10 positions agree with TRBD1. Trimming at V came to 3 bases and at J to 3 bases, leaving 4 bases not matched to a gene. The germline V gene has CDR1 SGHVS and CDR2 FNYEAQ. This CDR3 contains 16 residues. The DNA for the CDR3 is TGTGCCAGCAGCTTCGGACAGGGGGTTTACACCGGGGAGCTGTTTTTT. Protein product: CASSFGQGVYTGELFF.

V and J are TRBV6-6 and TRBJ2-7; D is uncertain. The V and J ends lost 2 bases and 2 bases respectively, with 10 bases between them. Germline V lookup: CDR1 MNHNY, CDR2 SVGAGI (reference sequence). The CDR3 runs to 14 residues. CDR3 sequence reads: CASSYRSGTYEQYF. The CDR3 region has the DNA TGTGCCAGCAGTTACCGGTCAGGCACCTACGAGCAGTACTTC.

The chain carries TRBV19 and TRBJ2-2; a possible D gene is TRBD2 (7 bases). In germline, CDR1 is LNHDA, CDR2 SQIVND (reference sequence). This CDR3 is 16 amino acids long. V lost 5 bases and J 3 bases, leaving 16 bases between the germline ends. CDR3 sequence reads: CASSLGGAWDTGELFF. In DNA, the CDR3 is TGTGCCAGTAGTTTAGGGGGGGCGTGGGACACCGGGGAGCTGTTTTTT.

The CDR3 DNA reads TGTGCCAGCAGCTTAGGACTAGCGAGCACAGATACGCAGTATTTT. Its translation is CASSLGLASTDTQYF. This chain links TRBV7-2 with TRBJ2-3; 8 nucleotides agree with TRBD2. Trimming removed 1 base from V and 0 bases from J; junction bases left unmatched: 0. CDR1 and CDR2 from the germline V gene are SGHTA and FQGNSA. The CDR3 length is 15 residues. The entire variable domain, with the rest obtained from reference TRBV7-2 and TRBJ2-3, is as follows: GAGVSQSPSNKVTEKGKDVELRCDPISGHTALYWYRQSLGQGLEFLIYFQGNSAPDKSGLPSDRFSAERTGGSVSTLTIQRTQQEDSAVYLCASSLGLASTDTQYFGPGTRLTVL.

The chain couples TRBV19 to TRBJ2-7; D unclear. Trimming removed 5 bases from V and 1 base from J, with 15 bases in between. The CDR3 length is 15 residues. The germline V gene encodes CDR1 LNHDA and CDR2 SQIVND (reference sequence). This CDR3 is CASSAVGSKSYEQYF. CDR3 coding DNA: TGTGCCAGTAGTGCCGTCGGCAGTAAATCCTACGAGCAGTACTTC.

The chain employs TRBV7-2 and TRBJ1-2; D perhaps matches TRBD1 (6 bases). The CDR3 is made up of 17 amino acids. CDR1 SGHTA and CDR2 FQGNSA come from the germline V gene. Trimming shortened V by 5 bases and J by 0 bases, and 19 bases separated the two germline ends. The CDR3 here is CASSPSPRDTSNYGYTF. The CDR3 DNA sequence: TGTGCCAGCAGCCCTAGCCCCCGGGACACATCTAACTATGGCTACACCTTC.

The CDR3 bases are TGTGCCAGCAGCGACACAGCACAGGGACTAACCATTCTGAGTAACTATGGCTACACCTTC. Its translation: CASSDTAQGLTILSNYGYTF. The rearrangement uses TRBV5-8 and TRBJ1-2, with a possible D match to TRBD1 (6 bases). The CDR3 covers 20 residues. The ends were cut back, 4 bases at V and 1 base at J, with 29 bases in the middle. Germline CDR1 reads SGHTS; CDR2 reads YDEGEE.

The chain is built from TRBV10-3 and TRBJ1-2; D unresolved. The CDR3 covers 15 residues. Between the trimmed V and J ends, which lost 0 bases and 2 bases, there was a span of 10 bases. Looked up from germline, CDR1 is ENHRY and CDR2 is SYGVKD. The CDR3 reads CAISESPGENYGYTF. CDR3 bases: TGTGCCATCAGTGAGTCGCCCGGGGAAAACTATGGCTACACCTTC.

The genes are TRBV4-3 and TRBJ2-2; 16 bases fit TRBD2. Germline V gene lookup returns CDR1 LGHNA and CDR2 YSLEER. V trimming: 4 bases; J trimming: 3 bases; junction bases outside the gene matches: 5. The CDR3 spans 18 residues. The CDR3 here is CASSPGLAGGPDTGELFF. The CDR3 DNA follows: TGCGCCAGCAGCCCGGGACTAGCGGGGGGGCCGGACACCGGGGAGCTGTTTTTT.

The genes are TRBV5-4 and TRBJ2-6; D call uncertain. CDR1 and CDR2 from the germline V gene are SGHNT and YYREEE (reference sequence). CDR3 length: 16 amino acids. V was cut by 4 bases and J by 0 bases, with 11 bases left in between. Here the CDR3 reads CASSATGNSGANVLTF. CDR3 in DNA: TGTGCCAGCAGCGCGACCGGCAACTCTGGGGCCAACGTCCTGACTTTC.

In this sample, this clone turned up once. The chain joins TRBV5-1 to TRBJ2-2; unclear D gene. This CDR3 comprises 13 residues. Germline assignment: CDR1 SGHRS and CDR2 YFSETQ. V was trimmed by 4 bases and J by 1 base, leaving 5 bases between them. The CDR3 loop reads CASSQENTGELFF. In nucleotides, the CDR3 is TGCGCCAGCAGCCAGGAGAACACCGGGGAGCTGTTTTTT.

This rearrangement joins TRBV5-1 to TRBJ2-2; perhaps D is TRBD1 or TRBD2 (6 bases each). The CDR3 spans 15 residues. V lost 2 bases to trimming and J lost 3 bases, with 11 bases between them. Looked up from germline, CDR1 is SGHRS and CDR2 is YFSETQ. The CDR3 loop is CASSLAGEDTGELFF. CDR3 nucleotide sequence: TGCGCCAGCAGCTTAGCAGGGGAGGACACCGGGGAGCTGTTTTTT. Full variable domain (missing parts from reference TRBV5-1 and TRBJ2-2): KAGVTQTPRYLIKTRGQQVTLSCSPISGHRSVSWYQQTPGQGLQFLFEYFSETQRNKGNFPGRFSGRQFSNSRSEMNVSTLELGDSALYLCASSLAGEDTGELFFGEGSRLTVL.

The chain joins TRBV18 to TRBJ2-5; 8 bases map to TRBD2. The J call may be incorrect, as the DNA end agrees better with TRBJ2-7. CDR3 size: 15 residues. Germline CDR1 reads KGHSH; CDR2 reads LQKENI. The CDR3 coding sequence is TGTGCCAGCTCACCACCGGCTAGCGGGTTATACGAGCAGTACTTC. It encodes CASSPPASGLYEQYF.

This clone was counted once. The gene calls are TRBV19 and TRBJ2-1, with 8 bases matching TRBD1. Unmatched junction bases numbered 8, after V lost 8 bases and J lost 2 bases. Germline CDR1 reads LNHDA; CDR2 reads SQIVND (reference sequence). The CDR3 runs to 15 residues. CDR3 loop: CASVNRGETYNEQFF. In DNA, the CDR3 is TGTGCCAGTGTGAACAGGGGGGAAACCTACAATGAGCAGTTCTTC.

The chain has TRBV20-1 and TRBJ2-3, with no clear D. The CDR3 is 11 amino acids. V was shortened by 0 bases and J by 4 bases, with 2 bases between the two germline ends. CDR1 and CDR2 from the germline V gene are DFQATT and SNEGSKA (reference sequence). The chain's CDR3 is CSARDPDTQYF. In nucleotides, the CDR3 is TGCAGTGCTAGAGATCCAGATACGCAGTATTTT.

As for this clone: This sample also contains other DNA sequences that code for the same CDR3. The J gene is TRBJ1-2, the V gene TRBV4-3; D is uncertain. This CDR3 is 13 amino acids long. Trimming removed 0 bases from V and 2 bases from J, with 4 bases in between. CDR1 is LGHNA, CDR2 YSLEER, per germline. The CDR3 DNA follows: TGCGCCAGCAGCCAAGAGGTAAACTATGGCTACACCTTC. Encoded protein: CASSQEVNYGYTF.

The CDR3 coding sequence is TGTGCCAGCAGCTTAGCGGCCGGACAGTCGGTCTATGGCTACACCTTC. Translating it yields CASSLAAGQSVYGYTF. V gene TRBV7-2 combines with J gene TRBJ1-2; tentatively, D is TRBD1 (6 bases). Germline CDR1 SGHTA, CDR2 FQGNSA. Trimming stripped 0 bases from V and 4 bases from J, with 15 bases between. The CDR3 is 16 residues long.

This rearrangement joins TRBV19 to TRBJ2-7; no definite D call. The CDR3 totals 12 residues. The germline CDR1 and CDR2 sequences are LNHDA and SQIVND (reference sequence). V was pared by 7 bases and J by 2 bases, with 9 bases between. The CDR3: CASKRGPYEQYF. The CDR3, as DNA: TGTGCCAGTAAGAGAGGACCCTACGAGCAGTACTTC. Together with reference TRBV19 and TRBJ2-7, the CDR3 gives the full variable domain: DGGITQSPKYLFRKEGQNVTLSCEQNLNHDAMYWYRQDPGQGLRLIYYSQIVNDFQKGDIAEGYSVSREKKESFPLTVTSAQKNPTAFYLCASKRGPYEQYFGPGTRLTVT.

The rearrangement links TRBV28 to TRBJ1-4, with D maybe TRBD1 (5 bases). The CDR3 is 17 amino acids. The germline V and J ends were trimmed by 3 bases and 8 bases, with 22 bases remaining between them. Germline CDR1 reads MDHEN; CDR2 reads SYDVKM. In DNA form, the CDR3 reads TGTGCCAGCAGTTTCCCGGTTAGCGGGGCACTCAACGAAAAACTGTTTTTT. Amino acid sequence: CASSFPVSGALNEKLFF.

This chain joins TRBV7-8 and TRBJ2-5, with 10 bases identical to TRBD2. Losses at the gene ends were 4 bases for V and 5 bases for J; bases not matched to a gene: 13. The germline CDR1 and CDR2 sequences are SGHVS and FQNEAQ. CDR3 length: 17 residues. The CDR3 sequence is CASSSGILAGAGETQYF. CDR3 sequence (DNA): TGTGCCAGCAGCTCCGGGATTCTAGCGGGAGCAGGGGAGACCCAGTACTTC.

The genes are TRBV7-8 and TRBJ2-1; perhaps TRBD1 as D (6 bases). Trimming cost V 0 bases and J 3 bases, with 12 bases left between them. The CDR3 runs 16 residues. CDR1 is SGHVS and CDR2 is FQNEAQ in the germline V gene. In DNA, the CDR3 is TGTGCCAGCAGCTTAGCCTACGACAGGAGCTACAATGAGCAGTTCTTC. Its protein product is CASSLAYDRSYNEQFF.

The rearrangement links TRBV30 to TRBJ2-5, with D possibly called TRBD1 or TRBD2 (7 bases each). Germline values: CDR1 GTSNPN, CDR2 SVGIG (reference sequence). V was clipped by 4 bases and J by 5 bases, with 14 bases between them. CDR3 length: 13 residues. CDR3 in amino acids: CAWKTGRGETQYF. For the CDR3, the DNA is TGTGCCTGGAAGACAGGGCGGGGGGAGACCCAGTACTTC.

This chain uses TRBV4-2 with TRBJ2-5, with a possible D match to TRBD2 (5 bases). V was shortened by 3 bases and J by 2 bases, with 13 bases between the two germline ends. Looked up from germline, CDR1 is LGHNA and CDR2 is YNFKEQ. The CDR3 has 15 residues. The CDR3 sequence: CASSQSRGGQETQYF. The CDR3 nucleotides read TGTGCCAGCAGCCAGTCTAGAGGAGGTCAAGAGACCCAGTACTTC.

The V gene is TRBV7-6, the J gene TRBJ1-3; tentatively, D is TRBD1 (6 bases). The CDR3 loop spans 16 amino acids. CDR1 is SGHVS and CDR2 is FNYEAQ in the germline V gene. Trimming pared 1 base from V and 3 bases from J, leaving 13 bases between. Written as DNA, the CDR3 is TGTGCCAGCAGCTTAGTACAGGGCGGTTTTGGAAACACCATATATTTT. This encodes CASSLVQGGFGNTIYF.